Below are 8 T cell receptor beta chains sequenced from a single sample in a study of T cell responses to AZD1222 COVID-19 vaccine. Assay used: immunoSEQ multiplex PCR; TCRdb lists only in-frame clones, some missing. Of 100,000 to 150,000 clones listed, about 92% were seen once; the top ten hold around 5.1%. This specimen was peripheral blood, taken 28 days after the second AZD1222 dose. All receptors come from an adult who received the AZD1222 COVID-19 vaccine.

A single count supports this clone. The rearrangement joins TRBV29-1 to TRBJ1-5, with unresolved D. The length of the CDR3 is 13 residues. Germline-derived CDR1 and CDR2 are SQVTM and ANQGSEA. V lost 6 bases to trimming and J lost 0 bases, with 9 bases between them. CDR3 nucleotides: TGCAGCGTCGGAGATCATAGCAATCAGCCCCAGCATTTT. It codes for CSVGDHSNQPQHF.

The chain is built from TRBV6-5 and TRBJ2-7; D might be TRBD1 (6 bases). Trimming took off 5 bases at V and 1 base at J, with 12 bases between the two ends. The germline gives CDR1 MNHEY, CDR2 SVGAGI. The CDR3 has 14 residues. CDR3 sequence: CASSPKTGSYEQYF. DNA of the CDR3: TGTGCCAGCAGTCCCAAGACAGGATCCTACGAGCAGTACTTC.

This chain links TRBV28 with TRBJ2-3; TRBD1 matches 8 bases. The germline gives CDR1 MDHEN, CDR2 SYDVKM. The V segment lost 4 bases and the J segment 3 bases; nucleotides outside the gene matches: 3. The CDR3 runs 14 residues. CDR3 DNA sequence: TGTGCCAGCAGTTCAGACAGGGGTACAGATACGCAGTATTTT. Protein product: CASSSDRGTDTQYF.

V usage is TRBV6-6 and J usage is TRBJ2-5; maybe TRBD2 (6 bases). The V end was cut by 0 bases, the J end by 2 bases, with 10 bases between. The CDR3 extends over 15 amino acids. CDR1 is MNHNY and CDR2 is SVGAGI in the germline V gene (reference sequence). CDR3 bases: TGTGCCAGCAGTTACTCGGGGGGAGGACAAGAGACCCAGTACTTC. Amino acid sequence: CASSYSGGGQETQYF.

The V and J genes are TRBV3-1 (or the pseudogene TRBV3-2) and TRBJ1-1; D might be TRBD1 (6 bases). Germline V gives CDR1 LGHDT, CDR2 YNNKEL (reference sequence). The CDR3 runs 16 residues. V was trimmed by 1 base and J by 7 bases, leaving 19 bases between them. CDR3 DNA sequence: TGTGCCAGCAGCCAAGCAACCCTCGGAGCAGGGGATGAAGCTTTCTTT. Protein sequence: CASSQATLGAGDEAFF.

The gene calls are TRBV3-1 (or the pseudogene TRBV3-2) and TRBJ1-2; D unclear. CDR3 length: 13 amino acids. V was shortened by 0 bases and J by 4 bases, with 6 bases between the two germline ends. CDR1 and CDR2 (germline): LGHDT, YNNKEL (reference sequence). The CDR3 DNA follows: TGTGCCAGCAGCCAAGAACTGTTCTATGGCTACACCTTC. Encoded protein: CASSQELFYGYTF.

CDR3 nucleotides: TGTGCCAGCAGTAATGCGGAAGACTATGGCTACACCTTC. Amino acids: CASSNAEDYGYTF. The chain recombines TRBV12-3 or TRBV12-4 with TRBJ1-2; D ambiguous. Trimming shortened V by 5 bases and J by 3 bases, and 10 bases separated the two germline ends. This CDR3 contains 13 residues.

The rearrangement joins TRBV6-5 to TRBJ2-3; the match to TRBD1 covers 8 bases. The CDR3 is 15 amino acids. Germline assignment: CDR1 MNHEY and CDR2 SVGAGI. V shed 8 bases and J 2 bases; nucleotides not matched to a gene: 9. In DNA, the CDR3 is TGTGCCAGCCGTCCGACAGGGGCACACACAGATACGCAGTATTTT. It encodes CASRPTGAHTDTQYF.